The TCR beta chain under discussion was sequenced for a study of cytomegalovirus exposure and HLA in healthy donors. At the level of the study: Early release data held 85 million to 95 million unique TCRs from HLA-typed donors. General study points: Data from an earlier analysis indicated that most TCR beta V segments were productive either about 90% or about 30% of the time.

Points on this clone: Its matching antigen is unknown.

PCR used 60 Vbeta primers and 13 Jbeta primers. Sequencing used immunoSEQ multiplex PCR; TCRdb keeps in-frame clones, though not all of them. Counted here are about 270,000 clones, 65% to 85% occurring once; the ten biggest clones make up 2% to 2.5%. Input material: PBMCs. This sequence originates from a female donor in good health and CMV-seronegative.

The CDR3 is CASSLTGTRDYEQYF. The CDR3 DNA sequence: TGTGCCAGCAGTTTAACCGGGACTAGAGACTACGAGCAGTACTTC. J is TRBJ2-7 and V is TRBV27; TRBD2 agrees at 8 bases. Trimming cost V 2 bases and J 3 bases; bases outside gene matches: 6. Germline loops: CDR1 MNHEY, CDR2 SMNVEV (reference sequence). CDR3 length: 15 residues.